These 28 T cell receptor beta chains were sequenced from one sample in a study of PD-L1 blockade in urothelial cancer. Time point indicated: pretreatment peripheral blood. Using immunoSEQ multiplex PCR, the repertoire was profiled, and TCRdb retains in-frame clones only, with some absent. The sample lists 37,000 or so clones; over 70% were seen once. The material sequenced was PBMCs, taken around atezolizumab (anti-PD-L1) treatment. All receptors come from a man aged 55 to 70 with urothelial cancer.

The rearrangement uses TRBV5-5 and TRBJ1-6; no definite D call. The CDR3 contains 15 residues. Germline CDR1 and CDR2: SGHKS and YYEKEE (reference sequence). V dropped 0 bases and J dropped 7 bases, with 11 bases sitting between them. The CDR3 region has the DNA TGTGCCAGCAGCTTGGGCGCCCCGAGGAATTCACCCCTCCACTTT. It specifies CASSLGAPRNSPLHF.

This clone was counted only a few times. At the DNA level, this CDR3 is encoded by other sequences in the same sample as well. The chain is built from TRBV18 and TRBJ2-7; 10 positions agree with TRBD1. V shed 3 bases and J 2 bases; nucleotides not matched to a gene: 4. The CDR3 is made up of 15 amino acids. The germline CDR1 and CDR2 sequences are KGHSH and LQKENI. The chain's CDR3 is CASSPGQGVTYEQYF. CDR3 coding DNA: TGTGCCAGCTCACCTGGACAGGGGGTAACCTACGAGCAGTACTTC.

The V and J genes are TRBV6-5 and TRBJ2-3, with D perhaps TRBD2 (6 bases). Germline V lookup: CDR1 MNHEY, CDR2 SVGAGI. This CDR3 contains 15 residues. Trimming removed 5 bases at V and 0 bases at J, with 12 bases between. The CDR3 DNA reads TGTGCCAGCAGTCCGCTAGCGACTAGCACAGATACGCAGTATTTT. Its protein is CASSPLATSTDTQYF.

The rearrangement joins TRBV5-1 to TRBJ1-4; 8 positions match TRBD1. Germline-derived CDR1 and CDR2 are SGHRS and YFSETQ. CDR3 size: 16 residues. With 3 bases clipped from V and 4 bases from J, the junction kept 8 bases outside the gene matches. DNA of the CDR3: TGCGCCAGCAGCTCTTCGACAGGGGCGATTAATGAAAAACTGTTTTTT. Translating gives CASSSSTGAINEKLFF.

The sample holds a few counts of this clone. The CDR3 region has the DNA TGTGCCAGCAGTCCCCATCCCTCGGGACAGCTTGAAGCTTTCTTT. It codes for CASSPHPSGQLEAFF. The genes are TRBV7-2 and TRBJ1-1, with TRBD1 matching over 7 bases. Germline assignment: CDR1 SGHTA and CDR2 FQGNSA. J was trimmed by 7 bases and V by 6 bases; bases with no gene match: 14. The CDR3 contains 15 residues.

In this sample, this clone turned up a few times. The J gene is TRBJ2-1, the V gene TRBV11-3, with D perhaps matching TRBD1 (6 bases). CDR3 size: 16 residues. In germline, CDR1 is SGHNT, CDR2 YENEEA. V shed 0 bases and J shed 3 bases, with 12 bases lying between them. The CDR3 bases are TGTGCCAGCAGCTTAGAAATCACGGACAGCTACAATGAGCAGTTCTTC. Translating it yields CASSLEITDSYNEQFF.

This rearrangement joins TRBV6-4 to TRBJ2-3; no firm D call. The CDR3 totals 15 residues. V was shortened by 0 bases and J by 1 base, with 8 bases between the two germline ends. Germline lookup yields CDR1 MRHNA and CDR2 SNTAGT. The CDR3 region has the DNA TGTGCCAGCAGTGACTCTGGCGGTGGCACAGATACGCAGTATTTT. Translating it yields CASSDSGGGTDTQYF.

This clone was counted between two and nine times. CDR3 nucleotide sequence: TGTGCCAGCTCACCCTCGGACAGCACTGAAGCTTTCTTT. Translated: CASSPSDSTEAFF. The genes are TRBV18 and TRBJ1-1; TRBD1 might be the D (6 bases). Germline lookup yields CDR1 KGHSH and CDR2 LQKENI. This CDR3 is built from 13 residues. Deletions cut 3 bases from V and 4 bases from J, with 9 bases between.

The chain couples TRBV7-9 to TRBJ2-5, with a tentative D call TRBD2 (5 bases). Germline CDR1 SEHNR, CDR2 FQNEAQ (reference sequence). Trimming shortened V by 2 bases and J by 3 bases, and 16 bases separated the two germline ends. CDR3 size: 16 residues. In DNA form, the CDR3 reads TGTGCCAGCAGCTTACCCCGGGGAGATGGGGAAGAGACCCAGTACTTC. As protein: CASSLPRGDGEETQYF.

This chain joins TRBV28 and TRBJ1-4; D is uncertain. The V end lost 4 bases, the J end lost 7 bases, and 7 bases lay between the germline ends. The CDR3 loop spans 12 amino acids. CDR1 and CDR2 (germline): MDHEN, SYDVKM. This CDR3 reads CASSSIGEKLFF. CDR3 sequence (DNA): TGTGCCAGCAGTTCTATTGGTGAAAAACTGTTTTTT.

This chain uses TRBV6-6 with TRBJ2-5, with D unresolved. Germline CDR1 reads MNHNY; CDR2 reads SVGAGI (reference sequence). CDR3 length: 12 amino acids. The ends were cut back, 2 bases at V and 3 bases at J, with 4 bases in the middle. CDR3 region: CASSYGEETQYF. CDR3 bases: TGTGCCAGCAGTTACGGAGAAGAGACCCAGTACTTC.

The chain recombines TRBV5-1 with TRBJ2-5; TRBD1 matches at 7 bases. Germline trimming cut 4 bases from V and 5 bases from J; bases unmatched to any gene: 14. Germline values: CDR1 SGHRS, CDR2 YFSETQ. This CDR3 is built from 16 residues. The CDR3 bases are TGCGCCAGCAGCCCTGTCGGCAGGGGGTGGGAGGAGACCCAGTACTTC. As protein: CASSPVGRGWEETQYF.

V usage is TRBV5-4 and J usage is TRBJ2-1; 9 bases match TRBD2. J lost 4 bases, V lost 3 bases, and 11 bases had no gene match. The CDR3 spans 17 residues. Germline V gene data show CDR1 as SGHNT and CDR2 as YYREEE (reference sequence). The CDR3 DNA reads as TGTGCCAGCAGCTCCCCAGGGGGTGCGGGAGGGTACAATGAGCAGTTCTTC. Its protein is CASSSPGGAGGYNEQFF.

This clone was found a few times. The rearrangement links TRBV5-1 to TRBJ2-7; 7 bases map to TRBD1. The V and J ends lost 0 bases and 1 base, in that order; junction bases with no gene match: 10. The CDR3 is 17 amino acids. Germline CDR1 reads SGHRS; CDR2 reads YFSETQ. Written as DNA, the CDR3 is TGCGCCAGCAGCTTGGGACAGGGTTTGGGAACATCCTACGAGCAGTACTTC. This encodes CASSLGQGLGTSYEQYF.

The chain has TRBV7-2 and TRBJ2-5, with 9 bases aligning to TRBD2. CDR1 is SGHTA and CDR2 is FQGNSA in the germline V gene. The CDR3 extends over 14 amino acids. Trimming took 2 bases from V and 5 from J; bases not matched to a gene: 3. The CDR3 DNA reads TGTGCCAGCAGCTTAAATGCGGGAGGGGAGACCCAGTACTTC. Translation gives CASSLNAGGETQYF.

Only one count was recorded for this clone. V is TRBV29-1 and J is TRBJ1-1, with D maybe TRBD1 (6 bases). The CDR3 contains 12 residues. V was trimmed by 7 bases and J by 1 base, leaving 10 bases between them. Germline CDR1 and CDR2: SQVTM and ANQGSEA. The CDR3 nucleotides read TGCAGCGCCCTGACAGGGAACACTGAAGCTTTCTTT. Translating it yields CSALTGNTEAFF.

The rearrangement links TRBV29-1 to TRBJ2-7, with 7 nucleotides matching TRBD2. This CDR3 comprises 14 residues. Per the germline V gene, CDR1 is SQVTM and CDR2 is ANQGSEA. J was trimmed by 1 base and V by 4 bases; bases with no gene match: 7. In DNA form, the CDR3 reads TGCAGCGTTGCTACGGGAGGATCATCCTACGAGCAGTACTTC. Translating it yields CSVATGGSSYEQYF.

The chain links TRBV5-6 to TRBJ2-5; a possible D gene is TRBD2 (6 bases). The V gene lost 4 bases and the J gene lost 5 bases, with 15 bases spanning the gap. The CDR3 is made up of 14 amino acids. Germline V gives CDR1 SGHDT, CDR2 YYEEEE. CDR3 in DNA: TGTGCCAGCAGCCGACCTGGGGGGTTCGAGACCCAGTACTTC. It codes for CASSRPGGFETQYF.

This clone was recorded a few times. The chain joins TRBV5-4 to TRBJ1-1; weak D call: TRBD1 (6 bases). Trimming removed 4 bases at V and 1 base at J, with 8 bases between. CDR1 is SGHNT and CDR2 is YYREEE in the germline V gene (reference sequence). This CDR3 spans 13 amino acids. DNA of the CDR3: TGTGCCAGCAGCCCACAGGGGAACACTGAAGCTTTCTTT. Protein product: CASSPQGNTEAFF.

The chain uses TRBV28 and TRBJ1-5; D is possibly TRBD1 (5 bases). V was trimmed by 10 bases and J by 2 bases, leaving 18 bases between them. Germline V gene sequence: CDR1 MDHEN, CDR2 SYDVKM. The CDR3 length is 15 residues. The CDR3 DNA is TGTGCCACGCGGGACTCTCAGATGGGCAATCAGCCCCAGCATTTT. Translated, it gives CATRDSQMGNQPQHF.

CDR3 in amino acids: CASSPSVRGYEQYF. CDR3 nucleotides: TGTGCCAGCAGTCCGAGCGTTAGGGGCTACGAGCAGTACTTC. The chain joins TRBV27 to TRBJ2-5, with D maybe TRBD1 (5 bases). The DNA end lines up better with TRBJ2-7; the J call may be wrong. Germline lookup yields CDR1 MNHEY and CDR2 SMNVEV (reference sequence). This CDR3 comprises 14 residues.

The V and J genes are TRBV28 and TRBJ2-1; 10 bases fit TRBD2. The CDR3 length is 18 residues. Germline V gene lookup returns CDR1 MDHEN and CDR2 SYDVKM. With V trimmed by 6 bases and J by 0 bases, 11 bases remained unmatched. This chain's CDR3 is CASRALRGLASSYNEQFF. CDR3 in DNA: TGTGCCAGCAGAGCCCTAAGGGGACTAGCGAGCTCCTACAATGAGCAGTTCTTC.

CDR3 bases: TGTGCCAGCAGTCCAGACTCTGGCGGGGAGCTGTTTTTT. It codes for CASSPDSGGELFF. The chain combines TRBV27 with TRBJ2-2; no clear D. The V and J ends lost 5 bases and 7 bases respectively, with 11 bases between them. Germline V gene data show CDR1 as MNHEY and CDR2 as SMNVEV (reference sequence). The CDR3 consists of 13 residues.

This clone occurred once. The gene calls are TRBV28 and TRBJ1-2; perhaps TRBD1 as D (6 bases). The CDR3 runs 15 residues. Trimming took 5 bases from V and 6 from J, leaving 19 bases between them. Germline V gene sequence: CDR1 MDHEN, CDR2 SYDVKM. Here the CDR3 reads CASSTVRDKGDGYTF. CDR3 nucleotides: TGTGCCAGCAGTACCGTTCGGGACAAAGGGGATGGCTACACCTTC.

This sequence joins TRBV25-1 and TRBJ2-3, with D possibly TRBD1 on 5 matching bases. The CDR3 spans 16 residues. CDR1 and CDR2 (germline): MGHDK, SYGVNS. Trimming took off 3 bases at V and 4 bases at J, with 17 bases between the two ends. The CDR3 region is CASSDYRSPLPDTQYF. The CDR3 bases are TGTGCCAGCAGTGACTACAGGTCTCCTCTTCCAGATACGCAGTATTTT.

In regard to this clone: The junction departs from germline at one end; a sequencing error may be responsible. V is TRBV7-7 and J is TRBJ2-5; 10 bases match TRBD1. The CDR3 runs 15 residues. The germline gives CDR1 SSHAT, CDR2 FNYEAQ (reference sequence). The CDR3 loop reads CASSFTGTGEETQYF. DNA for the CDR3: TGTGCTAGCAGCTTCACCGGGACAGGGGAAGAGACCCAGTACTTC. Full variable domain (missing parts from reference TRBV7-7 and TRBJ2-5): GAGVSQSPRYKVTKRGQDVTLRCDPISSHATLYWYQQALGQGPEFLTYFNYEAQPDKSGLPSDRFSAERPEGSISTLTIQRTEQRDSAMYRCASSFTGTGEETQYFGPGTRLLVL.

V usage is TRBV4-2 and J usage is TRBJ2-3, with 9 bases that match TRBD2. The CDR3 sequence is 16 residues long. Germline V CDR1 and CDR2: LGHNA, YNFKEQ. The ends lost 3 bases at V and 4 bases at J; junction bases unmatched: 8. The CDR3 DNA reads as TGTGCCAGCAGCCAGGTTAGCGGGAGTGGGGCAGATACGCAGTATTTT. Translation: CASSQVSGSGADTQYF.

This chain uses TRBV30 with TRBJ2-2, with 16 bases aligning to TRBD2. With V trimmed by 5 bases and J by 2 bases, 8 bases remained unmatched. From germline, CDR1 is GTSNPN and CDR2 SVGIG (reference sequence). The CDR3 spans 18 residues. The CDR3 protein is CAWSWGLAGGPNTGELFF. CDR3 DNA: TGTGCCTGGTCGTGGGGACTAGCGGGAGGGCCCAACACCGGGGAGCTGTTTTTT.